These T cell receptor beta chains were read from a single sample in a study of shared clonotypes between healthy human individuals. TCRdb's copy holds only in-frame clones and misses some; the assay was immunoSEQ multiplex PCR. The sample has roughly 1,800,000 clones; 85% to 95% are singletons. Sequenced sample: naive CD8+ T cells sorted from blood. The receptors were sampled from a man aged 18 to 30 in good health. Both conserved end residues are part of each CDR3. The D gene is left open where the match is weak. Size tells how often a clone was seen (once, few, many) or the class of an expanded clone, and some rows leave it out.

>TRBJ1-6|NA|NA|TRBV6-5
TGTGCCAGCAGCACCTCAGGGGAGGAGTCACCCCTCCACTTT
CASSTSGEESPLHF
>TRBJ1-1|NA|NA|TRBV15
TGTGCCACCCGCGGGGGGGAGACTGAAGCTTTCTTT
CATRGGETEAFF
>TRBJ1-5|NA|NA|TRBV4-1
TGCGCCAGCAGCCAAGAGCCAGGGGACCCTATTAAGCCCCAGCATTTT
CASSQEPGDPIKPQHF
>TRBJ1-6|NA|NA|TRBV2
TGTGCCAGCGTACTAGGCCAGGGGAATTCACCCCTCCACTTT
CASVLGQGNSPLHF
>TRBJ2-3|NA|NA|TRBV4-1
TGCGCCAGCAGCCCTCTCCCTCGCCCGGCTCCAGATACGCAGTATTTT
CASSPLPRPAPDTQYF
>TRBJ2-5|once|TRBD2|TRBV6-6
TGTGCCAGCAGTTTGGCGGGGGTCCAAGAGACCCAGTACTTC
CASSLAGVQETQYF
>TRBJ1-1|NA|NA|TRBV6-6
TGTGCCAGCAGTTACTCGAGAGGGGGGACTGAAGCTTTCTTT
CASSYSRGGTEAFF
>TRBJ2-7|NA|TRBD1|TRBV6-5
TGTGCCAGCATTTTTCGACAGGGAACTTTCTACGAGCAGTACTTC
CASIFRQGTFYEQYF
>TRBJ1-5|NA|NA|TRBV6-5
TGTGCCAGCAGTTATCAGGGCAATCAGCCCCAGCATTTT
CASSYQGNQPQHF
>TRBJ1-3|NA|NA|TRBV4-3
TGCGCCAGCAGCCAAGACGGAGAGAGCTCTGGAAACACCATATATTTT
CASSQDGESSGNTIYF
>TRBJ2-7|NA|TRBD2|TRBV7-9
TGTGCCAGCAGCCGCGGGAGTCTCTACGAGCAGTACTTC
CASSRGSLYEQYF
>TRBJ2-7|NA|NA|TRBV11-2
TGTGCCAGCAGCCTAAGGGAATCCTACGAGCAGTACTTC
CASSLRESYEQYF
>TRBJ1-1|NA|NA|TRBV7-9
TGTGCCAGCACCATCGGACCCGCGACACCAAACACTGAAGCTTTCTTT
CASTIGPATPNTEAFF
>TRBJ2-2|NA|TRBD1|TRBV4-1
TGCGCCAGCAGGTACGGGACAGACACCGGGGAGCTGTTTTTT
CASRYGTDTGELFF
>TRBJ2-7|NA|TRBD2|TRBV4-1
TGCGCCAGCAGCCAAGAATCCGGACTAGCATCCTACGAGCAGTACTTC
CASSQESGLASYEQYF
>TRBJ2-2|NA|TRBD2|TRBV7-9
TGTGCCAGCAGCCAACTAGCGGGGGGTGCCGGGGAGCTGTTTTTT
CASSQLAGGAGELFF
>TRBJ1-2|NA|NA|TRBV30
TGTGCCTGGGGCCCCCTCGACGGGGTAAGTGGTGGCTACACCTTC
CAWGPLDGVSGGYTF
>TRBJ1-2|once|TRBD1|TRBV30
TGTGCCTGGAGTCCTTCCCGGACAGGTTATGGCTACACCTTC
CAWSPSRTGYGYTF
>TRBJ2-7|NA|TRBD1|TRBV5-1
TGCGCCAGCAGCTCGCCCCTGGCCGGGACAGGGGGCACTAGCGGTCCCTACGAGCAGTACTTC
CASSSPLAGTGGTSGPYEQYF
>TRBJ1-2|NA|TRBD1|TRBV11-2
TGTGCCAGCACACAGGGGGCAAATGGCTACACCTTC
CASTQGANGYTF
>TRBJ1-2|NA|TRBD1|TRBV10-3
TGTGCCATCAGTGAGTCCGGACAGGTTCTGATCTATGGCTACACCTTC
CAISESGQVLIYGYTF
>TRBJ2-2|NA|NA|TRBV15
TGTGCCACCAGCAGTATGACCGGGGAGCTGTTTTTT
CATSSMTGELFF
>TRBJ2-1|NA|TRBD1|TRBV9
TGTGCCAGCAGCGGAGGACAGGGGCAATACAATGAGCAGTTCTTC
CASSGGQGQYNEQFF
>TRBJ2-5|NA|NA|TRBV7-9
TGTGCCAGCAGCATAGCCAGCGAGACCCAGTACTTC
CASSIASETQYF
>TRBJ2-1|NA|NA|TRBV5-1
TGCGCCAGCAGCCCCAGGGGGGATGAGCAGTTCTTC
CASSPRGDEQFF
>TRBJ1-1|NA|TRBD1|TRBV28
TGTGCCAGCAGTTTTCAAGTTCGGCAGGGGGAACTAAACACTGAAGCTTTCTTT
CASSFQVRQGELNTEAFF
>TRBJ2-1|NA|NA|TRBV5-1
TGCGCCAGCAGCTTGCTGGGGAACAATGAGCAGTTCTTC
CASSLLGNNEQFF
>TRBJ1-2|once|TRBD1|TRBV7-9
TGTGCCAGCAGCTTAGTTAGGACAGGGGATGGCTACACCTTC
CASSLVRTGDGYTF
>TRBJ2-3|NA|NA|TRBV6-1
TGTGCCAGCAGTGAATTTAGGCGGACGAGCACAGATACGCAGTATTTT
CASSEFRRTSTDTQYF
>TRBJ1-1|NA|NA|TRBV29-1
TGCAGTGGACGCGGTGAGACGGAGGGGCCTGAAGCTTTCTTT
CSGRGETEGPEAFF
>TRBJ1-2|NA|NA|TRBV5-1
TGCGCCAGCAGCTTGGACCCGGGACAAGGCTACACCTTC
CASSLDPGQGYTF
>TRBJ1-3|NA|NA|TRBV7-9
TGTGCCAGCAGCCCCGGGCAGACGCACACCATATATTTT
CASSPGQTHTIYF
>TRBJ2-1|NA|NA|TRBV27
TGTGCCAGCAGTTTATTTAGCAGCTCCTACAATGAGCAGTTCTTC
CASSLFSSSYNEQFF
>TRBJ1-1|NA|NA|TRBV27
TGTGCCAGCAGTTTACTCGACGGGGACACTGAAGCTTTCTTT
CASSLLDGDTEAFF
>TRBJ2-1|NA|NA|TRBV6-5
TGTGCCAGCAGTTACGGCGGGGGCACCTACAATGAGCAGTTCTTC
CASSYGGGTYNEQFF
>TRBJ1-6|NA|TRBD1|TRBV27
TGTGCCAGCAGCAAACAGGGGGAGGGCAATTCACCCCTCCACTTT
CASSKQGEGNSPLHF
>TRBJ2-7|NA|TRBD2|TRBV29-1
TGCAGCGCTATGGGGGGGGTAGGAGCGGATTACGAGCAGTACTTC
CSAMGGVGADYEQYF
>TRBJ2-7|NA|NA|TRBV11-1
TGTGCCAGCAGCCCGCGGGACAGACTCTACGAGCAGTACTTC
CASSPRDRLYEQYF
>TRBJ2-1|NA|NA|TRBV27
TGTGCCAGCAGTTTCGGGGCGGAGCAGTTCTTC
CASSFGAEQFF
>TRBJ1-4|NA|NA|TRBV6-5
NA
CASSSSTGGSEKLFF